The 23 T cell receptor beta chains presented below share a single source sample, sequenced in a study of blood T cell repertoires in COVID-19. The data were produced by immunoSEQ multiplex PCR, yet TCRdb's version contains in-frame clones alone and is incomplete. The sample carries nearly 250,000 clones, roughly 82% recorded once. Sequenced input: peripheral blood. These receptors originate from a woman aged 80 or over with COVID-19, enrolled during active disease.

This clone was seen only once. This rearrangement joins TRBV19 to TRBJ2-2; D uncertain. The CDR3 runs 14 residues. V lost 5 bases and J lost 5, with 12 bases in between. Germline-derived CDR1 and CDR2 are LNHDA and SQIVND (reference sequence). In DNA form, the CDR3 reads TGTGCCAGTAGTGCGCCTATCCCAACCGGGGAGCTGTTTTTT. Its protein is CASSAPIPTGELFF.

About this clone itself: Germline and junction disagree at one end, which may indicate a read error. This rearrangement joins TRBV18 to TRBJ1-1; unclear D gene. Germline V lookup: CDR1 KGHSH, CDR2 LQKENI. The CDR3 is made up of 14 amino acids. The CDR3 protein is CANSPSMANTEAFF. In nucleotides, the CDR3 is TGTGCCAACTCACCATCCATGGCGAACACTGAAGCTTTCTTT.

V usage is TRBV6-1 and J usage is TRBJ1-5; D remains ambiguous. CDR3 length: 13 residues. Trimming removed 2 bases at V and 6 bases at J, with 8 bases between. In germline, CDR1 is MNHNS, CDR2 SASEGT. The CDR3 DNA reads TGTGCCAGCAGTGAATCGGAGGGTCAGCCCCAGCATTTT. Translation: CASSESEGQPQHF.

The chain recombines TRBV5-4 with TRBJ2-4, with D hard to call. The V end was cut by 2 bases, the J end by 8 bases, with 11 bases between. This CDR3 is built from 13 residues. CDR1 is SGHNT, CDR2 YYREEE, per germline (reference sequence). The CDR3 bases are TGTGCCAGCAGCTTAACTTACGTGGACATTCAGTACTTC. It specifies CASSLTYVDIQYF.

The V call is TRBV5-1, the J call TRBJ2-1; 9 bases fit TRBD1. The J segment lost 9 bases and the V segment lost 2 bases, leaving 9 bases of the junction unmatched. The CDR3 is 15 amino acids. Germline CDR1 is SGHRS and CDR2 is YFSETQ. The CDR3 region is CASSFRTGELVEQFF. CDR3 coding DNA: TGCGCCAGCAGCTTTAGGACAGGGGAGCTCGTTGAGCAGTTCTTC.

The genes are TRBV10-3 and TRBJ2-1; TRBD2 matches at 8 bases. Germline V CDR1 and CDR2: ENHRY, SYGVKD. With V trimmed by 10 bases and J by 9 bases, 11 bases remained unmatched. This CDR3 region has 13 residues. The CDR3 protein is CASNGGDHGEQFF. CDR3 sequence (DNA): TGTGCCAGCAACGGGGGGGACCATGGTGAGCAGTTCTTC.

The rearrangement links TRBV6-5 to TRBJ1-4; 8 bases are a match to TRBD1. Germline V CDR1 and CDR2: MNHEY, SVGAGI. The CDR3 is 14 amino acids. V shed 5 bases and J 6 bases; nucleotides not matched to a gene: 5. The CDR3 region is CASSRQGKDEKLFF. CDR3 DNA: TGTGCCAGCAGTCGACAGGGGAAAGATGAAAAACTGTTTTTT.

The chain combines TRBV5-6 with TRBJ1-1, with no clear D. Per the germline V gene, CDR1 is SGHDT and CDR2 is YYEEEE. The CDR3 runs 14 residues. V gave up 1 base and J gave up 1 base, with 8 bases separating them. CDR3 bases: TGTGCCAGCAGCTTGTTCCCACAGAACACTGAAGCTTTCTTT. Its protein is CASSLFPQNTEAFF.

This clone was found once. CDR3 in amino acids: CASSLGAPGELFF. The CDR3 nucleotides read TGTGCCAGCAGCTTAGGAGCCCCCGGGGAGCTGTTTTTT. The chain links TRBV7-3 to TRBJ2-2; D is uncertain. Germline CDR1 reads SGHTA; CDR2 reads FQGTGA. V gave up 2 bases and J gave up 6 bases, with 7 bases separating them. The length of the CDR3 is 13 residues. Variable domain in full (rest from reference TRBV7-3 and TRBJ2-2): GAGVSQTPSNKVTEKGKYVELRCDPISGHTALYWYRQSLGQGPEFLIYFQGTGAADDSGLPNDRFFAVRPEGSVSTLKIQRTERGDSAVYLCASSLGAPGELFFGEGSRLTVL.

V is TRBV19 and J is TRBJ1-2; the match to TRBD1 covers 10 bases. In germline, CDR1 is LNHDA, CDR2 SQIVND (reference sequence). V was clipped by 7 bases and J by 4 bases; unmatched bases: 9. This CDR3 is built from 15 residues. DNA for the CDR3: TGTGCCAGTATGGAGGGACAGGGGCGTCTCTATGGCTACACCTTC. Its protein product is CASMEGQGRLYGYTF.

This clone showed up just once. The chain employs TRBV5-1 and TRBJ2-1; D remains ambiguous. Trimming removed 1 base from V and 8 bases from J, with 4 bases in between. From germline, CDR1 is SGHRS and CDR2 YFSETQ. The CDR3 spans 11 residues. The chain's CDR3 is CASSLTDEQFF. The CDR3, as DNA: TGCGCCAGCAGCTTGACAGATGAGCAGTTCTTC.

The V gene is TRBV9, the J gene TRBJ1-1; 7 bases are shared with TRBD1. The CDR3 runs 14 residues. Germline CDR1 and CDR2: SGDLS and YYNGEE. V shed 4 bases, J shed 5 bases, and the junction held 8 bases outside the gene matches. CDR3 sequence (DNA): TGTGCCAGCAGCCCCTGGGACAGTCGGACTGAAGCTTTCTTT. It translates to CASSPWDSRTEAFF.

V is TRBV19 and J is TRBJ2-1; TRBD1 agrees at 10 bases. Germline V CDR1 and CDR2: LNHDA, SQIVND (reference sequence). Germline trimming cut 4 bases from V and 3 bases from J; bases unmatched to any gene: 6. The CDR3 is 16 amino acids. CDR3 DNA sequence: TGTGCCAGTAGTACCCGACAGGGGGCACTCTACAATGAGCAGTTCTTC. This codes for CASSTRQGALYNEQFF. The full variable domain, with the rest looked up from reference TRBV19 and TRBJ2-1, is DGGITQSPKYLFRKEGQNVTLSCEQNLNHDAMYWYRQDPGQGLRLIYYSQIVNDFQKGDIAEGYSVSREKKESFPLTVTSAQKNPTAFYLCASSTRQGALYNEQFFGPGTRLTVL.

V is TRBV11-2 and J is TRBJ2-3; 7 nucleotides agree with TRBD1. Losses at the gene ends were 1 base for V and 1 base for J; bases not matched to a gene: 8. The length of the CDR3 is 17 residues. Germline values: CDR1 SGHAT, CDR2 FQNNGV. The CDR3 coding sequence is TGTGCCAGCAGCTTAGTTAGGCAAACAGGGGGCACAGATACGCAGTATTTT. This translates into CASSLVRQTGGTDTQYF.

This clone appeared a few times. This chain joins TRBV18 and TRBJ1-6, with 7 bases identical to TRBD1. The length of the CDR3 is 16 residues. V shed 1 base and J 7 bases; nucleotides not matched to a gene: 7. The V gene's germline CDR1 is KGHSH and CDR2 LQKENI. The CDR3 spells CASSPRVDRVNSPLHF. For the CDR3, the DNA is TGTGCCAGCTCACCACGTGTCGACAGGGTAAATTCACCCCTCCACTTT. The full variable domain, with the rest looked up from reference TRBV18 and TRBJ1-6, is NAGVMQNPRHLVRRRGQEARLRCSPMKGHSHVYWYRQLPEEGLKFMVYLQKENIIDESGMPKERFSAEFPKEGPSILRIQQVVRGDSAAYFCASSPRVDRVNSPLHFGNGTRLTVT.

V usage is TRBV28 and J usage is TRBJ1-1; 7 nucleotides line up with TRBD1. CDR3 length: 15 amino acids. Germline V gene sequence: CDR1 MDHEN, CDR2 SYDVKM. V shed 2 bases and J 4 bases; nucleotides not matched to a gene: 7. The DNA for the CDR3 is TGTGCCAGCAGTTTACCTGGGACAGTAAGCACTGAAGCTTTCTTT. Its protein product is CASSLPGTVSTEAFF.

The chain combines TRBV6-5 with TRBJ1-3; D uncertain. The CDR3 length is 16 residues. Germline values: CDR1 MNHEY, CDR2 SVGAGI. The V and J ends lost 2 bases and 2 bases respectively, with 13 bases between them. CDR3 nucleotide sequence: TGTGCCAGCAGTTACACCACTCCGGGGACTGGAAACACCATATATTTT. It specifies CASSYTTPGTGNTIYF.

The rearrangement joins TRBV2 to TRBJ1-5; 7 bases are shared with TRBD1. The length of the CDR3 is 14 residues. Germline lookup yields CDR1 SNHLY and CDR2 FYNNEI. Trimming took 8 bases from V and 1 from J; bases not matched to a gene: 5. CDR3 in DNA: TGTGCCAGCCAGACAGGGACAAGCAATCAGCCCCAGCATTTT. The encoded protein is CASQTGTSNQPQHF.

This chain connects TRBV7-2 to TRBJ2-2, with 12 bases that match TRBD2. Germline-derived CDR1 and CDR2 are SGHTA and FQGNSA. J gave up 5 bases and V 0 bases, and 10 bases lay outside the gene matches. The CDR3 covers 19 residues. CDR3 DNA sequence: TGTGCCAGCAGCTTAGCCATCATACTAGCGGGGGGCCGTACCGGGGAGCTGTTTTTT. Its translation: CASSLAIILAGGRTGELFF. Using reference TRBV7-2 and TRBJ2-2 for the parts outside the CDR3, the full variable domain is GAGVSQSPSNKVTEKGKDVELRCDPISGHTALYWYRQSLGQGLEFLIYFQGNSAPDKSGLPSDRFSAERTGGSVSTLTIQRTQQEDSAVYLCASSLAIILAGGRTGELFFGEGSRLTVL.

J is TRBJ1-6 and V is TRBV4-2; 9 bases are a match to TRBD1. The germline gives CDR1 LGHNA, CDR2 YNFKEQ. This CDR3 spans 16 amino acids. V shed 1 base, J shed 4 bases, and the junction held 2 bases outside the gene matches. CDR3 DNA: TGTGCCAGCAGCCAAGTGGGACAGGGTTATAATTCACCCCTCCACTTT. It translates to CASSQVGQGYNSPLHF.

The J gene is TRBJ1-5, the V gene TRBV15; D is possibly TRBD1 (6 bases). This CDR3 has 18 amino acids. Germline V gives CDR1 LNHNV, CDR2 YYDKDF (reference sequence). V shed 1 base and J shed 8 bases, with 24 bases lying between them. As DNA, the CDR3 is TGTGCCACCAGCAGAGGATCCAGGGGACAAGCCTTTCAGGAGCCCCAGCATTTT. This sequence encodes CATSRGSRGQAFQEPQHF.

The chain couples TRBV7-2 to TRBJ2-3, with 11 bases lining up with TRBD2. Germline CDR1 reads SGHTA; CDR2 reads FQGNSA. The V segment lost 5 bases and the J segment 5 bases; nucleotides outside the gene matches: 9. The CDR3 sequence is 16 residues long. Written as DNA, the CDR3 is TGTGCCAGCAGCGTAATTAGCGGGGGGGCGAAAGATACGCAGTATTTT. Its protein product is CASSVISGGAKDTQYF. The full variable domain, its missing parts supplied by reference TRBV7-2 and TRBJ2-3, is GAGVSQSPSNKVTEKGKDVELRCDPISGHTALYWYRQSLGQGLEFLIYFQGNSAPDKSGLPSDRFSAERTGGSVSTLTIQRTQQEDSAVYLCASSVISGGAKDTQYFGPGTRLTVL.

The rearrangement joins TRBV11-3 to TRBJ2-1, with 8 positions matching TRBD2. J gave up 4 bases and V 6 bases, and 8 bases lay outside the gene matches. The CDR3 totals 15 residues. Germline V gene lookup returns CDR1 SGHNT and CDR2 YENEEA. The CDR3 loop reads CASSRRGGPYNEQFF. CDR3 DNA: TGTGCCAGCAGTCGACGGGGGGGCCCTTACAATGAGCAGTTCTTC.